This T cell receptor (beta chain) was captured by sequencing in a study of blood T cell repertoires in COVID-19. There are 15 residues in the CDR3. V lost 4 bases and J lost 9; bases outside the gene matches: 9. CDR1 MGHRA and CDR2 YSYEKL come from the germline V gene. Measured with immunoSEQ multiplex PCR; TCRdb has only the in-frame clones, and not every one. The repertoire consists of 170,000 or so clones, with around 86% occurring once and the leading ten covering more than 7.5%. V and J are TRBV4-1 and TRBJ1-6; 7 bases line up with TRBD1. Sequencing input: peripheral blood. This receptor was obtained from a woman aged 70-85 years with COVID-19, enrolled during active disease. CDR3 residues: CASSPPRQGSSPLHF. The DNA for the CDR3 is TGCGCCAGCAGCCCCCCGCGACAGGGAAGTTCACCCCTCCACTTT.